Listed below are T cell receptor beta chains from one sample, sequenced in a study of T cell repertoires in cytomegalovirus infection. Using its own MiXCR run on the reads, TCRdb lists one record per CDR3 protein. Among a few hundred thousand distinct CDR3 sequences, about 26% were seen once, and the ten largest hold less than 15%. The sequenced sample consisted of PBMCs. The source of these receptors is a human donor in good health (CMV status not recorded). Some clones in this sample may be carry-over from other donors' samples. Both conserved end residues are part of each CDR3. The D gene is left open where the match is weak. A row's size may be missing; if present it is once, few, many or a size class.

d_gene	len	v_gene	abundance	j_gene	CDR3nt	CDR3aa
TRBD2	12	TRBV29-1	-	TRBJ2-5	TGCAGCGTCGGACTAGCTGAAGGGACCCAGTACTTC	CSVGLAEGTQYF
TRBD2	14	TRBV20-1	-	TRBJ2-1	TGCAGTGCCCATACTAGCGGGACTCTTGATGAGCAGTTCTTC	CSAHTSGTLDEQFF
TRBD2	16	TRBV7-6	many	TRBJ2-2	TGTGCCAGCAGCTTAGGCGCGGGAGTTGGCACCGGGGAGCTGTTTTTT	CASSLGAGVGTGELFF
-	15	TRBV18	few	TRBJ1-1	TGTGCCAGCTCACCAGGGAGGCAAGTGAACACTGAAGCTTTCTTT	CASSPGRQVNTEAFF
-	13	TRBV29-1	few	TRBJ2-1	TGCAGCGCCCGAAGCGGCAAATACAATGAGCAGTTCTTC	CSARSGKYNEQFF
-	15	TRBV4-2	-	TRBJ2-7	TGTGCCAGCAGCCAAGAGCGGGCGGCCTCCTACGAGCAGTACTTC	CASSQERAASYEQYF
-	12	TRBV6-2/TRBV6-3	-	TRBJ2-1	TGTGCCAGCCGGGGGAATGGGAATGAGCAGTTCTTC	CASRGNGNEQFF
-	13	TRBV12-3/TRBV12-4	few	TRBJ2-5	TGTGCCAGCAGACGGACAAGCCAAGAGACCCAGTACTTC	CASRRTSQETQYF
-	15	TRBV9	few	TRBJ2-3	TGTGCCAGCAGCCTCTTCGGGCTAGCCACAGATACGCAGTATTTT	CASSLFGLATDTQYF
TRBD1	15	TRBV27	few	TRBJ2-7	TGTGCCAGCAGTACACCGGGACAGCCTTCCTACGAGCAGTACTTC	CASSTPGQPSYEQYF
-	14	TRBV29-1	-	TRBJ2-2	TGCAGCGTCAGGGGTGCTCCGAACACCGGGGAGCTGTTTTTT	CSVRGAPNTGELFF
-	13	TRBV7-9	many	TRBJ2-1	TGTGCCAGCAGCAGCGGACCGCGCAATGAGCAGTTCTTC	CASSSGPRNEQFF
TRBD2	15	TRBV7-9	-	TRBJ2-7	TGTGCCAGCAGCTCATTAGCGGGATCATTCTACGAGCAGTACTTC	CASSSLAGSFYEQYF
-	18	TRBV19	-	TRBJ1-4	TGTGCCAGTAGTTGGACCAGGGCCCAGGGTGCAACTAATGAAAAACTGTTTTTT	CASSWTRAQGATNEKLFF
TRBD2	16	TRBV10-3	few	TRBJ2-3	TGTGCCATCAGTCCCGGGACTAGCGGTGGCACAGATACGCAGTATTTT	CAISPGTSGGTDTQYF
TRBD2	16	TRBV7-2	many	TRBJ2-3	TGTGCCAGCAGCGCGGGGACTAGCGGGAGGACGGATACGCAGTATTTT	CASSAGTSGRTDTQYF
-	13	TRBV28	few	TRBJ1-5	TGTGCCAGCACCTGGGACAGCAATCAGCCCCAGCATTTT	CASTWDSNQPQHF
-	17	TRBV7-2	few	TRBJ2-2	TGTGCCAGCAGCTTATTTTCTGGCGGGATACCCACCGGGGAGCTGTTTTTT	CASSLFSGGIPTGELFF
TRBD1	17	TRBV4-1	-	TRBJ1-4	TGCGCCAGCAGCCAAGATGGTCTTGACAGGGCCTTAGAAAAACTGTTTTTT	CASSQDGLDRALEKLFF
-	16	TRBV10-3	-	TRBJ2-3	TGTGCCATCAGTGGTCTAGCGGAGGCGGGGGCCGATACGCAGTATTTT	CAISGLAEAGADTQYF
TRBD1	17	TRBV7-2	many	TRBJ1-5	TGTGCCAGCAGCTTAGACCAGGGGGTACATAGCAATCAGCCCCAGCATTTT	CASSLDQGVHSNQPQHF
TRBD2	17	TRBV7-8	many	TRBJ2-7	TGTGCCAGCAGCTTAGTGACTAGCGCCCTTTCTACCTACGAGCAGTACTTC	CASSLVTSALSTYEQYF
-	11	TRBV12-3/TRBV12-4	-	TRBJ2-5	TGTGCCAGCAGGATTCAGGAGACCCAGTACTTC	CASRIQETQYF
TRBD2	14	TRBV12-3/TRBV12-4	-	TRBJ2-5	TGTGCCAGCAGTTTCCGGCAGGGAGGGGAGACCCAGTACTTC	CASSFRQGGETQYF
-	15	TRBV6-5	-	TRBJ2-2	TGTGCCAGCAGTTCCAGCGTGACCGGGGTAGGGGAGCTGTTTTTT	CASSSSVTGVGELFF
-	17	TRBV7-9	few	TRBJ1-5	TGTGCCAGCAGCTCCGGACGCAACCCCCAAGCGAATCAGCCCCAGCATTTT	CASSSGRNPQANQPQHF
TRBD2	15	TRBV7-2	many	TRBJ2-1	TGTGCCAGCAGCTTAGTCGGCCTAGCGGACAATGAGCAGTTCTTC	CASSLVGLADNEQFF
-	14	TRBV7-9	-	TRBJ1-2	TGTGCCAGCAGCCATTGGACAGACACCTATGGCTACACCTTC	CASSHWTDTYGYTF
-	14	TRBV7-2	many	TRBJ2-5	TGTGCCAGCAGCGGGAGACCACGGGGGGAGACCCAGTACTTC	CASSGRPRGETQYF
-	15	TRBV7-6	-	TRBJ1-1	TGTGCCAGCAGCTCAGCTAATGGGGGAATCACTGAAGCTTTCTTT	CASSSANGGITEAFF
-	16	TRBV20-1	few	TRBJ2-1	TGCAGTGCTAGAGATTCCTTGGGGCGGGCTGACAATGAGCAGTTCTTC	CSARDSLGRADNEQFF
-	14	TRBV24-1	-	TRBJ1-5	TGTGCCACCAGTGATTTAAATAGCAATCAGCCCCAGCATTTT	CATSDLNSNQPQHF
-	13	TRBV6-1	once	TRBJ1-5	TGTGCCAGCAGCACAGGGATGGGACAGCCCCAGCATTTT	CASSTGMGQPQHF
-	14	TRBV27	-	TRBJ1-5	TGTGCCAGCAGTGCCTATCGAGGTAATCAGCCCCAGCATTTT	CASSAYRGNQPQHF
-	13	TRBV2	-	TRBJ1-6	TGTGCCAGCAGTGATGAAAGGGATTCACCCCTCCACTTT	CASSDERDSPLHF
-	20	TRBV7-6	few	TRBJ2-5	TGTGCCAGCAGCTCGAGTCCAGGTCGGACTTTAGCGGATTTCCAAGAGACCCAGTACTTC	CASSSSPGRTLADFQETQYF
-	15	TRBV12-3/TRBV12-4	-	TRBJ1-3	TGTGCCAGCCGAATGGGGGGGGGGAACGGAAACACCATATATTTT	CASRMGGGNGNTIYF
-	14	TRBV12-5	many	TRBJ1-5	TGTGCTAGTGGTCCCGACCCCTCAGGGCAGCCCCAGCATTTT	CASGPDPSGQPQHF
-	14	TRBV12-3/TRBV12-4	-	TRBJ2-1	TGTGCCAGCAGTTTGCCGGGATCATGGTCTGAGCAGTTCTTC	CASSLPGSWSEQFF
-	16	TRBV7-8	many	TRBJ1-5	TGTGCCAGCAGCTTAGCTGCAGCCACAAACAATCAGCCCCAGCATTTT	CASSLAAATNNQPQHF
TRBD2	22	TRBV20-1	-	TRBJ2-3	TGCAGTGCTAGAGTCGTTTCGGGACTAGCGGGAGGTCCCCCCCGGAGCACAGATACGCAGTATTTT	CSARVVSGLAGGPPRSTDTQYF